One and the same sample provided the 7 T cell receptor beta chains below, sequenced in a study of cytomegalovirus exposure and HLA in healthy donors. Vbeta (60) and Jbeta (13) primers were used in the PCR. The repertoire was sequenced with immunoSEQ multiplex PCR; TCRdb's copy has only in-frame clones and lacks some. The listing contains approximately 120,000 clones. The sequencing input was PBMCs. Receptor source: a man in his late teens or twenties in good health and CMV-seronegative.

J is TRBJ1-2 and V is TRBV4-1, with unresolved D. CDR1 is MGHRA, CDR2 YSYEKL, per germline. V dropped 8 bases and J dropped 0 bases, with 10 bases sitting between them. This CDR3 region has 13 residues. DNA for the CDR3: TGCGCCAGCCGCGCGGGAGCTAACTATGGCTACACCTTC. This encodes CASRAGANYGYTF.

This chain uses TRBV5-1 with TRBJ1-2; a weak D match, TRBD1 (6 bases). V was cut by 2 bases and J by 6 bases, with 17 bases left in between. CDR3 length: 15 residues. Germline V gene data show CDR1 as SGHRS and CDR2 as YFSETQ. CDR3 protein: CASSFSGTSLNGYTF. The DNA of the CDR3 is TGCGCCAGCAGCTTCTCCGGGACAAGCCTTAATGGCTACACCTTC.

The chain employs TRBV14 and TRBJ1-1, with TRBD1 matching 7 bases. V lost 4 bases and J lost 1; bases outside the gene matches: 21. The CDR3 has 20 amino acids. Germline values: CDR1 SGHDN, CDR2 FVKESK. The CDR3 sequence is CASSLLAAGQRSTTNTEAFF. The CDR3 DNA is TGTGCCAGCAGCCTTCTGGCGGCGGGACAGAGGTCCACCACGAACACTGAAGCTTTCTTT.

The V and J genes are TRBV7-6 and TRBJ2-2; 8 nucleotides align to TRBD1. Germline V lookup: CDR1 SGHVS, CDR2 FNYEAQ. CDR3 length equals 16 residues. V trimming: 5 bases; J trimming: 1 base; junction bases outside the gene matches: 6. DNA for the CDR3: TGTGCCAGCAGCCAGACAGGGGCGCTGAACACCGGGGAGCTGTTTTTT. This gives the protein CASSQTGALNTGELFF.

The chain has TRBV5-6 and TRBJ1-1; no definite D call. This CDR3 comprises 14 residues. The V end was cut by 7 bases, the J end by 3 bases, with 16 bases between. The germline CDR1 and CDR2 sequences are SGHDT and YYEEEE. CDR3 amino acids: CASVSSPSYTEAFF. The CDR3 bases are TGTGCCAGCGTATCCTCCCCCTCCTACACTGAAGCTTTCTTT. Full variable domain (missing parts from reference TRBV5-6 and TRBJ1-1): DAGVTQSPTHLIKTRGQQVTLRCSPKSGHDTVSWYQQALGQGPQFIFQYYEEEERQRGNFPDRFSGHQFPNYSSELNVNALLLGDSALYLCASVSSPSYTEAFFGQGTRLTVV.

The V call is TRBV9, the J call TRBJ1-3; D ambiguous. Deletions cut 2 bases from V and 0 bases from J, with 18 bases between. This CDR3 is 18 amino acids long. Germline CDR1 is SGDLS and CDR2 is YYNGEE. The CDR3 spells CASSVRFSGLGSGNTIYF. The CDR3 DNA reads TGTGCCAGCAGCGTCCGTTTTTCGGGGTTGGGCTCTGGAAACACCATATATTTT. Full variable domain (rest looked up from reference TRBV9 and TRBJ1-3): DSGVTQTPKHLITATGQRVTLRCSPRSGDLSVYWYQQSLDQGLQFLIQYYNGEERAKGNILERFSAQQFPDLHSELNLSSLELGDSALYFCASSVRFSGLGSGNTIYFGEGSWLTVV.

The V call is TRBV7-2, the J call TRBJ2-1, with D hard to call. Germline CDR1 is SGHTA and CDR2 is FQGNSA. This CDR3 comprises 13 residues. V lost 6 bases, J lost 6 bases, and 12 bases lay in between. The CDR3 DNA reads as TGTGCCAGCAGTCTAGAGGCCGTCAATGAGCAGTTCTTC. It encodes CASSLEAVNEQFF.